This TCR beta chain emerged from a study of human T cells and chemical hapten exposure. For the study at large: Alopecia universalis, totalis or areata was present in patients who were mostly female. Study findings and constraints: Once DPC sensitization occurred, TCRs above 1 in 1000 frequency showed no change.

The time point is: patch test 2, 6 weeks after DPC sensitization. Indicated treatment: therapeutic diphenylcyclopropenone sensitization with weekly scalp DPC. The template was total RNA from unfractionated whole blood. Of note for this clonotype: The antigen is undetermined. This may be a read error, as it is one base from a much larger clone.

One entry per CDR3 protein, called by TCRdb with MiXCR from the RACE reads. The sample carries approximately 97,000 distinct CDR3 sequences, more than 9.5% recorded once. The sequenced sample was whole blood, obtained in connection with sensitization to the hapten diphenylcyclopropenone (DPC). This receptor was taken from a middle-aged woman with alopecia areata. Some clones in this sample may be carry-over from other donors' samples.

The CDR3 region is CASSPTGQVPAYEQYF. As DNA, the CDR3 is TGTGCCAGCAGCCCCACGGGACAGGTACCCGCCTACGAGCAGTACTTC. The chain is built from TRBV9 and TRBJ2-7, with 8 nucleotides matching TRBD1. After removal of 4 bases from V and 2 bases from J, the junction contained 11 bases not matched to a gene. CDR1 and CDR2 from the germline V gene are SGDLS and YYNGEE. The CDR3 has 16 residues.